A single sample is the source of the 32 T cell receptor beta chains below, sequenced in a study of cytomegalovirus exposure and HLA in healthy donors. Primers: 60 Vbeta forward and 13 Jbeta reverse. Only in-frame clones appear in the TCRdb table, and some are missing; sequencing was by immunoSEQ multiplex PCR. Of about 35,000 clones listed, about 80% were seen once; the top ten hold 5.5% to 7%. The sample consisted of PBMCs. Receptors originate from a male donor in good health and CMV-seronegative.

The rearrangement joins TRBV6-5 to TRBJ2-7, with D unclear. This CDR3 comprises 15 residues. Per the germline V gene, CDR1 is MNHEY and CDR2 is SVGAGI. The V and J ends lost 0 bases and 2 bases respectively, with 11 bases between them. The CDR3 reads CASSYSAGSPYEQYF. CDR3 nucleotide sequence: TGTGCCAGCAGTTACTCGGCAGGAAGCCCCTACGAGCAGTACTTC.

CDR3 amino acids: CASSIDAPGSLYNEQFF. In DNA, the CDR3 is TGTGCCAGTAGTATAGACGCCCCGGGGTCTCTCTACAATGAGCAGTTCTTC. The chain has TRBV19 and TRBJ2-1; perhaps TRBD2 as D (5 bases). This CDR3 has 17 residues. Trimming took off 0 bases at V and 3 bases at J, with 15 bases between the two ends. The germline CDR1 and CDR2 sequences are LNHDA and SQIVND (reference sequence).

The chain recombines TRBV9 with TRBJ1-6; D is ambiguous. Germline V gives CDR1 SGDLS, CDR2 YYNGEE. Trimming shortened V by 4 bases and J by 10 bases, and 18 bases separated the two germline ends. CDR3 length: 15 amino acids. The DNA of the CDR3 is TGTGCCAGCAGCCCCAGAGGAGCTTCCCCCTCACCCCTCCACTTT. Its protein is CASSPRGASPSPLHF.

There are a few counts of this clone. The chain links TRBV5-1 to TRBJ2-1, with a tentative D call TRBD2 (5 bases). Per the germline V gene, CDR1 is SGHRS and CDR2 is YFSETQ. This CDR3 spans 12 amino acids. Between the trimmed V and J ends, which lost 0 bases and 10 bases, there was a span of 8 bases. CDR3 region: CASSLEGGEQFF. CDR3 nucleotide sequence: TGCGCCAGCAGCTTGGAAGGAGGAGAGCAGTTCTTC.

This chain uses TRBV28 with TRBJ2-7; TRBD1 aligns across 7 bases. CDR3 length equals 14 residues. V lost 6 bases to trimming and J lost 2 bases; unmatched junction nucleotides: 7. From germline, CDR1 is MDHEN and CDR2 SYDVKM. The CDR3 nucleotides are TGTGCCAGCAGGATAGGGACAGATGCCTACGAGCAGTACTTC. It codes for CASRIGTDAYEQYF.

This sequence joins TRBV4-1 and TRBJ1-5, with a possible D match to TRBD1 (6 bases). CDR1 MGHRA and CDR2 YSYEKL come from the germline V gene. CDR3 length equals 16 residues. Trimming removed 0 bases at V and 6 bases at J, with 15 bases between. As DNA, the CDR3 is TGCGCCAGCAGCCAAGACGGGGGGCAACAGTTTCAGCCCCAGCATTTT. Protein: CASSQDGGQQFQPQHF.

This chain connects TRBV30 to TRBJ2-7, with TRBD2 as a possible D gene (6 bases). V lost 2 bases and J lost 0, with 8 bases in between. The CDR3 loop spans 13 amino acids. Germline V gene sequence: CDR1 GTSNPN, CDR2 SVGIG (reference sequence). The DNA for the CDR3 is TGTGCCTGGAGTACCGGGAGCTCCTACGAGCAGTACTTC. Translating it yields CAWSTGSSYEQYF.

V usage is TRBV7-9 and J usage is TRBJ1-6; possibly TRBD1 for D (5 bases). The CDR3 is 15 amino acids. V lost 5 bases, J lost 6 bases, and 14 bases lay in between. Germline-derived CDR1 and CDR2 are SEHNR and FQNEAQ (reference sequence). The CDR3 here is CASSPPGGRNSPLHF. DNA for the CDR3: TGTGCCAGCAGCCCCCCCGGGGGTCGTAATTCACCCCTCCACTTT. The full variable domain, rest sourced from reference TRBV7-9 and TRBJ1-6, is DTGVSQNPRHKITKRGQNVTFRCDPISEHNRLYWYRQTLGQGPEFLTYFQNEAQLEKSRLLSDRFSAERPKGSFSTLEIQRTEQGDSAMYLCASSPPGGRNSPLHFGNGTRLTVT.

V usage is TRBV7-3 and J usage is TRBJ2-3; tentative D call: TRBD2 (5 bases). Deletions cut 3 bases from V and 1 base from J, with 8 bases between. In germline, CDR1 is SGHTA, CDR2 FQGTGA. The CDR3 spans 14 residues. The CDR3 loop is CASSFGGRTDTQYF. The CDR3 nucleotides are TGTGCCAGCAGCTTCGGAGGACGCACAGATACGCAGTATTTT.

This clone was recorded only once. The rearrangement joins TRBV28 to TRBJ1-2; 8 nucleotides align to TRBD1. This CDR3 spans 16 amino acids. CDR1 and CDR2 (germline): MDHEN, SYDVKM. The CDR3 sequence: CADQKTGAREGTGYTF. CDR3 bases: TGTGCTGACCAAAAGACAGGGGCGCGTGAGGGGACCGGCTACACCTTC.

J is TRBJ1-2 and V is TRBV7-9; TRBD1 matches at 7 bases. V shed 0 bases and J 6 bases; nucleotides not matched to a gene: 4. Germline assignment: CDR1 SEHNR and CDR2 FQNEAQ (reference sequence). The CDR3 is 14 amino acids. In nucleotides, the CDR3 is TGTGCCAGCAGCTTAGCGGGACAGAGCGATGGCTACACCTTC. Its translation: CASSLAGQSDGYTF.

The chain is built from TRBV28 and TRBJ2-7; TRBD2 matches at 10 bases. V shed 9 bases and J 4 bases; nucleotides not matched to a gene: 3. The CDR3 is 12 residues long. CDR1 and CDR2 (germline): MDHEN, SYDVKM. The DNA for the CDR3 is TGTGCCAGGGGGACTAGCGATTACGAGCAGTACTTC. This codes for CARGTSDYEQYF.

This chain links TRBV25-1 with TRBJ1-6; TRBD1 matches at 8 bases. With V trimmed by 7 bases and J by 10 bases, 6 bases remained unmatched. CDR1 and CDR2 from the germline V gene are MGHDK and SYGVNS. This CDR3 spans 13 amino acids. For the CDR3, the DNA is TGTGCCAGCACCTCAGGGGGCCGCTCACCCCTCCACTTT. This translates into CASTSGGRSPLHF. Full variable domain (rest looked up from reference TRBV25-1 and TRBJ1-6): EADIYQTPRYLVIGTGKKITLECSQTMGHDKMYWYQQDPGMELHLIHYSYGVNSTEKGDLSSESTVSRIRTEHFPLTLESARPSHTSQYLCASTSGGRSPLHFGNGTRLTVT.

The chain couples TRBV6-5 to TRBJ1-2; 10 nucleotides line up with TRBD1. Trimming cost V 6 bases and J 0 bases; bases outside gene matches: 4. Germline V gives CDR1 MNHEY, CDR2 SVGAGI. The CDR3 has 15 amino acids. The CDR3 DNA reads TGTGCCAGCAGGGGGACAGGGGCAACTAACTATGGCTACACCTTC. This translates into CASRGTGATNYGYTF.

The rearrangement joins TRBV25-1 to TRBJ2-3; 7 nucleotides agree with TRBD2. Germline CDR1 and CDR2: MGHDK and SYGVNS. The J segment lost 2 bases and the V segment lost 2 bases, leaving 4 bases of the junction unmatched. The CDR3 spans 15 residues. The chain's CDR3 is CASSEGGGTTDTQYF. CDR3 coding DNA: TGTGCCAGCAGTGAAGGGGGGGGGACCACAGATACGCAGTATTTT. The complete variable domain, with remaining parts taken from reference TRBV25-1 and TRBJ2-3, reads EADIYQTPRYLVIGTGKKITLECSQTMGHDKMYWYQQDPGMELHLIHYSYGVNSTEKGDLSSESTVSRIRTEHFPLTLESARPSHTSQYLCASSEGGGTTDTQYFGPGTRLTVL.

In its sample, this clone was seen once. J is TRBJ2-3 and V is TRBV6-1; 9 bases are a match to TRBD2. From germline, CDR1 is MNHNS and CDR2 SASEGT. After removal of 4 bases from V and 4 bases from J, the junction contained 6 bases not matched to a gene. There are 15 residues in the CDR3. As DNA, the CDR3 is TGTGCCAGCAGTGTTCGCGGGGGGGTGGCAGATACGCAGTATTTT. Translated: CASSVRGGVADTQYF.

CDR3 amino acids: CSVEHKGGTEAFF. The CDR3 coding sequence is TGCAGCGTTGAGCATAAGGGCGGGACTGAAGCTTTCTTT. The chain couples TRBV29-1 to TRBJ1-1; D remains unclear. Germline assignment: CDR1 SQVTM and CDR2 ANQGSEA. The CDR3 length is 13 residues. Trimming shortened V by 3 bases and J by 5 bases, and 13 bases separated the two germline ends.

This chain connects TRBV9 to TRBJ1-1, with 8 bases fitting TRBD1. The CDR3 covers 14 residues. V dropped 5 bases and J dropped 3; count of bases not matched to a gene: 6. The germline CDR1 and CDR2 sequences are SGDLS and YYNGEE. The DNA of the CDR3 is TGTGCCAGCAGTCGTGACAGGGGACACACTGAAGCTTTCTTT. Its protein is CASSRDRGHTEAFF.

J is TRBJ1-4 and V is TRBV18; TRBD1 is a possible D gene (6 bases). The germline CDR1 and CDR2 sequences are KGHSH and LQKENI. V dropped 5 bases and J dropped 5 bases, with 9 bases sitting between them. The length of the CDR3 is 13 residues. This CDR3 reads CASSAGQNEKLFF. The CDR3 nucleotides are TGTGCCAGCTCAGCCGGACAGAATGAAAAACTGTTTTTT.

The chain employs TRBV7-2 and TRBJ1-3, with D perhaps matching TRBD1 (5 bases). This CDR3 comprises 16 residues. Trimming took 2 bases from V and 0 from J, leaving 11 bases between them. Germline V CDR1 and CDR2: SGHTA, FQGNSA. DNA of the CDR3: TGTGCCAGCAGCTTAAGTGGACACACCTCTGGAAACACCATATATTTT. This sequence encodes CASSLSGHTSGNTIYF.

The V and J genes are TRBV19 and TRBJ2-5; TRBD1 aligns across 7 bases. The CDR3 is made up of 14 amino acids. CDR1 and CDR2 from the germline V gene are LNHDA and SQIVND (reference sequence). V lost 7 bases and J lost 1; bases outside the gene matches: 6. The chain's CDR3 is CASKGQPTQETQYF. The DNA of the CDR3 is TGTGCCAGTAAGGGACAGCCAACCCAAGAGACCCAGTACTTC. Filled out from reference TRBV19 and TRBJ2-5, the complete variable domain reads DGGITQSPKYLFRKEGQNVTLSCEQNLNHDAMYWYRQDPGQGLRLIYYSQIVNDFQKGDIAEGYSVSREKKESFPLTVTSAQKNPTAFYLCASKGQPTQETQYFGPGTRLLVL.

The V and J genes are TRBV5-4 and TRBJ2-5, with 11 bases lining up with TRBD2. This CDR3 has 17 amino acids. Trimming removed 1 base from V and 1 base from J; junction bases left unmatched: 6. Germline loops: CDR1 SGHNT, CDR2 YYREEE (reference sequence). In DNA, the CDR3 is TGTGCCAGCAGCTTGACTCTTAGCGGGAGGGCCCAAGAGACCCAGTACTTC. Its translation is CASSLTLSGRAQETQYF.

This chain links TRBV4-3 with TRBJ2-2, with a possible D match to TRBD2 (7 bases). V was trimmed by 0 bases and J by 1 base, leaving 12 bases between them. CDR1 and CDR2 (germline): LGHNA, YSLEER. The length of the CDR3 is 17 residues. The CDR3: CASSQERGGENTGELFF. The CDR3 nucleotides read TGCGCCAGCAGCCAAGAGAGGGGGGGTGAGAACACCGGGGAGCTGTTTTTT.

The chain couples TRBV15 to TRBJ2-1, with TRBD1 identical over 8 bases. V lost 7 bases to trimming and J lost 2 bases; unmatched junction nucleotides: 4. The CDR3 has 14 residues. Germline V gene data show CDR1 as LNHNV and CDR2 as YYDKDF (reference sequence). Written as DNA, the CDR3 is TGTGCCACCAAACAACAGGGGGCCTACAATGAGCAGTTCTTC. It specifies CATKQQGAYNEQFF. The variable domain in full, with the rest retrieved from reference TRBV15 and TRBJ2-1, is DAMVIQNPRYQVTQFGKPVTLSCSQTLNHNVMYWYQQKSSQAPKLLFHYYDKDFNNEADTPDNFQSRRPNTSFCFLDIRSPGLGDTAMYLCATKQQGAYNEQFFGPGTRLTVL.

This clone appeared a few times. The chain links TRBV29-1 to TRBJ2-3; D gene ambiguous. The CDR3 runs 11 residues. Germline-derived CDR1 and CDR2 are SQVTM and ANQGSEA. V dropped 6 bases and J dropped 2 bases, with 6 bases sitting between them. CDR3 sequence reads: CSVADTDTQYF. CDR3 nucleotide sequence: TGCAGCGTGGCCGACACAGATACGCAGTATTTT.

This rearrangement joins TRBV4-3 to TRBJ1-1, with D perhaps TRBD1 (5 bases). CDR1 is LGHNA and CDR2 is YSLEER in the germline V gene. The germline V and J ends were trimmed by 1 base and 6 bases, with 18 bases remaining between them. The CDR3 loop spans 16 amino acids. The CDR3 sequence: CASSQGFGGRVAEAFF. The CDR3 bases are TGCGCCAGCAGCCAAGGGTTCGGGGGGAGAGTTGCTGAAGCTTTCTTT.

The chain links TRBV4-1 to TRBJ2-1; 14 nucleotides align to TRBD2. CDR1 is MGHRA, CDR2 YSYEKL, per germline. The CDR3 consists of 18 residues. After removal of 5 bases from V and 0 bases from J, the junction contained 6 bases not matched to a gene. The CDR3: CASSAGLAGVISYNEQFF. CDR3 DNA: TGCGCCAGCAGCGCGGGACTAGCGGGGGTTATCTCCTACAATGAGCAGTTCTTC.

The CDR3 DNA reads as TGTGCCAGCAGTGGGCAAGGGACAGATAATCAGCCCCAGCATTTT. It encodes CASSGQGTDNQPQHF. This chain links TRBV2 with TRBJ1-5, with 7 bases matching TRBD1. The CDR3 is made up of 15 amino acids. Germline CDR1 and CDR2: SNHLY and FYNNEI. Trimming took 4 bases from V and 4 from J; bases not matched to a gene: 7.

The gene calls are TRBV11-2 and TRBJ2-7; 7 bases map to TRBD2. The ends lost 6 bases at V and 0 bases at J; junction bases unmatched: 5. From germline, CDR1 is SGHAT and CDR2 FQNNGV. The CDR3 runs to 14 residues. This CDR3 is CASRMGGGSYEQYF. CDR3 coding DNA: TGTGCCAGCAGAATGGGGGGGGGCTCCTACGAGCAGTACTTC.

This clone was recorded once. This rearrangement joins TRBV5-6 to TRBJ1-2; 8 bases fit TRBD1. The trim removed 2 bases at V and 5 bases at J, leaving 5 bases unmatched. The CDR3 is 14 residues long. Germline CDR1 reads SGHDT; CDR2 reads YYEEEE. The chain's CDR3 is CASSLSGGGYGYTF. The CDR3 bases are TGTGCCAGCAGCTTATCAGGGGGCGGGTATGGCTACACCTTC.

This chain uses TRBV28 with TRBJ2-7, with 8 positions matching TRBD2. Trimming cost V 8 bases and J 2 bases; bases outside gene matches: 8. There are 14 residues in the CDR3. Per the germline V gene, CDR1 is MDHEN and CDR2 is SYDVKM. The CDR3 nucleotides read TGTGCCAGCTCTCCCCAGCGGGAGACCTACGAGCAGTACTTC. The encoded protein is CASSPQRETYEQYF.

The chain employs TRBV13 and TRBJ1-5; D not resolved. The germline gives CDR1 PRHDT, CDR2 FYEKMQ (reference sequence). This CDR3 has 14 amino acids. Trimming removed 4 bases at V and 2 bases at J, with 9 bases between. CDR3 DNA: TGTGCCAGCAGCTCGAGGTACGGCAATCAGCCCCAGCATTTT. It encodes CASSSRYGNQPQHF.